The rows below give T cell receptor beta chains drawn from one sample of a study of cytomegalovirus exposure and HLA in healthy donors. Generated by immunoSEQ multiplex PCR, the TCRdb table keeps only in-frame clones and is missing some. The data show around 95,000 clones, around 73% seen once. The material sequenced was PBMCs. The receptors come from a woman in her thirties or forties in good health and CMV-seropositive. Both conserved end residues are trimmed from each CDR3.

TRBJ2-2,TRBV18,ASSPEGAAGELF
TRBJ2-1,TRBV6-5,ACRPGLDLHNEQF
TRBJ2-7,TRBV5-1,ASSLAGDGTGGYGQY
TRBJ1-2,TRBV19,ASSKQGADGYT
TRBJ2-3,TRBV5-5,ASSLEGSGGGADTQY
TRBJ2-5,TRBV10-2,ASSESGQARTQY
TRBJ2-3,TRBV11-3,ASSLGQTGGHTDTQY
TRBJ2-5,TRBV6-1,ASSEELAEQETQY
TRBJ2-3,TRBV5-4,ASSLQGASTDTQY
TRBJ1-1,TRBV14,ASSQWGGSRNTEAF
TRBJ2-7,TRBV28,ASTPLAGSYEQY
TRBJ2-7,TRBV6-4,ASRNEPPFERETYYEQY
TRBJ2-7,TRBV5-1,ASSLEMREGEQY
TRBJ1-4,TRBV6-1,ASSEGGQGIEKLF
TRBJ2-7,TRBV2,ASSEKGGRAVEQY
TRBJ2-1,TRBV27,ASSLRTSWGNEQF
TRBJ2-7,TRBV6-1,ASSVPRDTSYEQY
TRBJ2-1,TRBV11-2,ASSSDRGLNEQF
TRBJ2-7,TRBV28,ASRTPGSSYEQY
TRBJ2-1,TRBV6-5,ASSYRAGGYNEQF
TRBJ1-6,TRBV7-6,ASSLGGPGQGVSPLH
TRBJ2-7,TRBV12-2,ASRLAGLAGGPQYEQY
TRBJ2-7,TRBV15,ATSPMVDTSYEQY
TRBJ1-3,TRBV7-8,ASSLAGGGNTIY
TRBJ2-2,TRBV6-1,ASSIPGGPTGELF
TRBJ2-3,TRBV7-9,ASSLRREATDTQY
TRBJ2-1,TRBV9,ASSVGAGAHNEQF
TRBJ2-7,TRBV6-5,ASSPDISSSYEQY
TRBJ2-7,TRBV4-1,ASSQETGGNYEQY
TRBJ2-7,TRBV27,ASSSGTSGLNEQY
TRBJ1-2,TRBV5-1,ASRERTGGASGYT
TRBJ2-7,TRBV10-3,AIGQAYEQY
TRBJ2-1,TRBV10-2,ASSTGLPTEQF
TRBJ2-7,TRBV7-2,ASSDYSGIATYEQY
TRBJ2-1,TRBV5-1,ASSLGLGSEQF
TRBJ1-4,TRBV19,ASSIWGEKLF
TRBJ1-5,TRBV28,ASSSGGGDQPQH
TRBJ1-1,TRBV28,ASSFVTGGGTEAF
TRBJ1-2,TRBV9,ASSVDRGGYT
TRBJ2-7,TRBV5-1,ASSPVLAGGPLEQY
TRBJ2-6,TRBV2,ASKGDSGANVLT
TRBJ1-3,TRBV10-3,AIKNSVISGNTIY
TRBJ1-4,TRBV19,ASSIDKWTGRDEKLF
TRBJ2-1,TRBV7-5,ARSLGTGLYNEQF
TRBJ2-1,TRBV2,ASSEPGTGGFEQF
TRBJ2-7,TRBV21-1,ASSTPPGDFISYEQY
TRBJ1-5,TRBV27,ASSSTQGQPQH
TRBJ2-3,TRBV29-1,SVDSGGGTDTQY
TRBJ2-5,TRBV9,ASSVGVAGYDGTQY
TRBJ2-7,TRBV4-1,ASSQGRMYEQY
TRBJ1-2,TRBV7-9,SSSLYRGKNYGYT
TRBJ1-3,TRBV5-8,ASSTGQSSGNTIY
TRBJ2-7,TRBV4-1,ASSQTQGYEQY
-,TRBV4-1,ASSQDSGLAYEQY